The source of this TCR beta chain is a study of T cell changes during pregnancy in multiple sclerosis. Trimming left V 5 bases short and J 0 bases short, with 13 bases between. The CDR3 totals 16 residues. Per the germline V gene, CDR1 is LNHNV and CDR2 is YYDKDF (reference sequence). Generated by immunoSEQ multiplex PCR, the TCRdb table keeps only in-frame clones and is missing some. The top ten clones hold 0.7% to 1% of a sample with fewer than 90,000 clones, around 94% of them seen once. The V gene is TRBV15, the J gene TRBJ2-2, with D perhaps matching TRBD1 (5 bases). The source material was peripheral blood, sampled in the third trimester of pregnancy. This clonotype originated in a female donor with multiple sclerosis, enrolled in a pregnancy study. The CDR3 DNA follows: TGTGCCACCAGCCCACGACAGAGACCGAACACCGGGGAGCTGTTTTTT. Protein: CATSPRQRPNTGELFF. Looking up the rest from reference TRBV15 and TRBJ2-2 gives the full variable domain: DAMVIQNPRYQVTQFGKPVTLSCSQTLNHNVMYWYQQKSSQAPKLLFHYYDKDFNNEADTPDNFQSRRPNTSFCFLDIRSPGLGDTAMYLCATSPRQRPNTGELFFGEGSRLTVL.